This is a list of T cell receptor beta chains from one sample in a study of T cells after yellow fever vaccination. From the 5' RACE reads, TCRdb called clonotypes with MiXCR, one entry per CDR3 protein. The sample lists fewer than 150,000 distinct CDR3 sequences; 7.7% were seen once. The specimen comprised CD4+ T cells sorted from PBMCs, sampled 5 days after the yellow fever booster vaccination. These receptors were taken from a man aged 25 to 40 who received the YFV17D yellow fever vaccine. Both conserved end residues are part of each CDR3. D genes are given only for firm matches. For some rows the clone size is stated as once, few or many, or as a class when expanded; others skip it.

d_call clone_size j_call v_call cdr3_nt cdr3_aa
NA many TRBJ2-5 TRBV7-9 TGTGCCAGCAGCTATTGGGGTTCTGAGACCCAGTACTTC CASSYWGSETQYF
TRBD2 many TRBJ2-1 TRBV5-6 TGTGCCAGCAGCTTCAAGCGTAGCGGGAGTAGGTCCTACAATGAGCAGTTCTTC CASSFKRSGSRSYNEQFF
TRBD2 many TRBJ2-1 TRBV4-3 TGCGCCAGCAGCCAAGTAGCGGGAGAGGCGGAGCAGTTCTTC CASSQVAGEAEQFF
TRBD2 many TRBJ2-1 TRBV5-1 TGCGCCAGCAGCCAAGGACTAGCGGGAGCCCGGCCTGGGGAGTTCTTC CASSQGLAGARPGEFF
TRBD2 many TRBJ2-3 TRBV7-3 TGTGCCAGCAGCAGGACTAGCGGGAGAGCCGATACGCAGTATTTT CASSRTSGRADTQYF
NA many TRBJ2-7 TRBV20-1 TGCAGTGCTAGAGATTTAGCGGTAACCTACGAGCAGTACTTC CSARDLAVTYEQYF
NA many TRBJ2-1 TRBV11-3 TGTGCCAGCAGCTCAGATGGTATATACAATGAGCAGTTCTTC CASSSDGIYNEQFF
NA many TRBJ2-7 TRBV15 TGTGCCACCAGCAACCGGGCGTCGTCCTACGAGCAGTACTTC CATSNRASSYEQYF
NA many TRBJ1-1 TRBV4-3 TGCGCCAGCAGCCAAGATTGGGGCGACACTGAAGCTTTCTTT CASSQDWGDTEAFF
TRBD2 few TRBJ2-1 TRBV4-2 TGTGCCAGCAGCCCCAGGGGTCGGGACAGAACGACTCTAGCGGGAGGAAACAATGAGCAGTTCTTC CASSPRGRDRTTLAGGNNEQFF
NA many TRBJ2-2 TRBV19 TGTGCCAGTAACCCCCTAGCGAGAGGGGCCGGGGAGCTGTTTTTT CASNPLARGAGELFF
NA few TRBJ1-1 TRBV20-1 TGCAGTGCTAGGCAAGTTTTCACTGAAGCTTTCTTT CSARQVFTEAFF
NA many TRBJ2-1 TRBV18 TGTGCCAGCTCACTCACAGCGGAGAGCTCCTACAATGAGCAGTTCTTC CASSLTAESSYNEQFF
TRBD1 many TRBJ2-1 TRBV18 TGTGCCAGCTCACGGACAGGGAATGAGCAGTTCTTC CASSRTGNEQFF
NA many TRBJ1-3 TRBV4-2 TGTGCCAGCAGCCAAGAGTCCACTTCTGGAAACACCATATATTTT CASSQESTSGNTIYF
NA NA TRBJ1-1 TRBV19 TGTGCCAGTAGTATAGGTCCCAACACTGAAGCTTTCTTT CASSIGPNTEAFF
TRBD2 NA TRBJ2-1 TRBV29-1 TGCAGCGTTTCCGGACTAGCGGCCGAGCAGTTCTTC CSVSGLAAEQFF
TRBD2 many TRBJ2-3 TRBV29-1 TGCAGCGTTGCTCGGACTAGCGGGCGGGATACGCAGTATTTT CSVARTSGRDTQYF
NA many TRBJ2-1 TRBV12-3/TRBV12-4 TGTGCCACCCGCAGAAGCAATGAGCAGTTCTTC CATRRSNEQFF
NA NA TRBJ1-1 TRBV5-1 TGCGCCAGCACCCCCTTGAGTCGGGGGAACACTGAAGCTTTCTTT CASTPLSRGNTEAFF
NA many TRBJ2-3 TRBV9 TGTGCCAGCAGAAGTGGCGGGCGATCGGATACGCAGTATTTT CASRSGGRSDTQYF